The 10 T cell receptor beta chains given below trace back to one sample, sequenced in a study of cytomegalovirus exposure and HLA in healthy donors (dated by TCRdb to about 2017). Library construction relied on the immunoSEQ multiplex PCR assay. For the multiplex PCR, a mixture combining 60 forward primers for TCR Vbeta segments and 13 reverse primers for TCR Jbeta segments was used. In TCRdb, the immuneACCESS table is reduced to in-frame sequences with V and J assigned. These tables do not hold every clone; where another copy was compared, an unresolved V gene accounts for under half, and the others remain unexplained. The sample includes roughly 150,000 clones, with approximately 81% observed a single time. Just over 2.5% of the sample lies in the top ten. Sequenced sample: PBMCs. The receptors were sampled from a man aged 25-40 years in good health and CMV-seropositive.

The CDR3 sequence: CASSLDRTGMSDYTF. The CDR3 DNA reads as TGCGCCAGCAGCTTGGATCGGACAGGAATGAGCGACTACACCTTC. The chain is built from TRBV5-1 and TRBJ1-2; 7 bases fit TRBD1. The ends lost 0 bases at V and 10 bases at J; junction bases unmatched: 12. The CDR3 has 15 amino acids. Per the germline V gene, CDR1 is SGHRS and CDR2 is YFSETQ.

This clone was observed a few times. The chain recombines TRBV6-4 with TRBJ1-4; D is unclear. CDR3 length equals 12 residues. Per germline, CDR1 MRHNA and CDR2 SNTAGT. The V and J ends lost 6 bases and 10 bases respectively, with 12 bases between them. CDR3 bases: TGTGCCAGCAGAGACGAGGGCGGAAAACTGTTTTTT. Translation: CASRDEGGKLFF.

The V and J genes are TRBV29-1 and TRBJ1-3; D possibly corresponds to TRBD1 (6 bases). CDR1 is SQVTM and CDR2 is ANQGSEA in the germline V gene. CDR3 size: 14 residues. Trimming stripped 4 bases from V and 0 bases from J, with 10 bases between. For the CDR3, the DNA is TGCAGCGTTGCTATGGGGGCCTCTGGAAACACCATATATTTT. This gives the protein CSVAMGASGNTIYF.

CDR3 sequence reads: CASSLAGGGADTQYF. The CDR3 nucleotides are TGTGCCAGCAGCTTAGCGGGAGGAGGGGCAGATACGCAGTATTTT. The rearrangement links TRBV7-9 to TRBJ2-3; the D gene is possibly TRBD2 (6 bases). CDR1 is SEHNR and CDR2 is FQNEAQ in the germline V gene (reference sequence). The germline V and J ends were trimmed by 0 bases and 4 bases, with 11 bases remaining between them. The CDR3 contains 15 residues.

The chain joins TRBV5-1 to TRBJ2-1; 9 bases fit TRBD1. With 3 bases clipped from V and 7 bases from J, the junction kept 14 bases outside the gene matches. The CDR3 sequence is 17 residues long. The germline CDR1 and CDR2 sequences are SGHRS and YFSETQ. The CDR3 DNA reads as TGCGCCAGCAGCTCCCTCCTACAGGGGGCGTTGGAGAATGAGCAGTTCTTC. Translated, it gives CASSSLLQGALENEQFF.

This clone has just a few counts. The chain employs TRBV10-1 and TRBJ2-7; D is ambiguous. In germline, CDR1 is WNHNN, CDR2 SYGVQD (reference sequence). Trimming shortened V by 5 bases and J by 3 bases, and 5 bases separated the two germline ends. This CDR3 is built from 11 residues. The CDR3 bases are TGCGCCAGCAGTTCGGGCTACGAGCAGTACTTC. This translates into CASSSGYEQYF.

The chain employs TRBV4-1 and TRBJ2-1; 8 bases agree with TRBD1. V dropped 3 bases and J dropped 5; count of bases not matched to a gene: 3. Germline values: CDR1 MGHRA, CDR2 YSYEKL. There are 14 residues in the CDR3. The CDR3 DNA is TGCGCCAGCAGCCACGCGGACAGGGACAATGAGCAGTTCTTC. Its protein is CASSHADRDNEQFF.

The chain joins TRBV15 to TRBJ1-2; D is unresolved. CDR3 length: 13 amino acids. V gave up 1 base and J gave up 6 bases, with 9 bases separating them. Germline CDR1 and CDR2: LNHNV and YYDKDF (reference sequence). The CDR3 region is CATSRGGMDGYTF. In nucleotides, the CDR3 is TGTGCCACCAGCAGAGGAGGGATGGATGGCTACACCTTC. Complete variable domain (other parts from reference TRBV15 and TRBJ1-2): DAMVIQNPRYQVTQFGKPVTLSCSQTLNHNVMYWYQQKSSQAPKLLFHYYDKDFNNEADTPDNFQSRRPNTSFCFLDIRSPGLGDTAMYLCATSRGGMDGYTFGSGTRLTVV.

This clone appeared a single time. This chain joins TRBV11-2 and TRBJ2-7; TRBD1 aligns across 8 bases. Germline V gives CDR1 SGHAT, CDR2 FQNNGV. J gave up 4 bases and V 5 bases, and 7 bases lay outside the gene matches. This CDR3 region has 14 residues. The CDR3 protein is CASSRTGQGYEQYF. CDR3 DNA sequence: TGTGCCAGCAGCCGGACAGGGCAGGGGTACGAGCAGTACTTC.

V and J are TRBV4-3 and TRBJ2-1; unclear D gene. CDR3 length equals 14 residues. Germline loops: CDR1 LGHNA, CDR2 YSLEER. V was clipped by 0 bases and J by 4 bases, with 7 bases between them. The CDR3, as DNA: TGCGCCAGCAGCCAAGATTTAGATTACAATGAGCAGTTCTTC. This codes for CASSQDLDYNEQFF.